The following is a T cell receptor (beta chain) sequence with its context. It lacks a known antigen. Base qualities are not provided; no much larger clone lies one nucleotide away. Donors were healthy humans. Library construction relied on the immunoSEQ multiplex PCR assay. Not all clones reach the TCRdb copy of this immuneACCESS table, which keeps in-frame sequences only. Checked studies attribute under half of the gap to unresolved V genes and leave the rest unexplained. This sample gives 20,000 to 25,000 clones in total; about 92% of them show up just once. The ten biggest clones cover approximately 0.7% of the sample. These data come from a study of T cell repertoires and Cas9 in healthy adults (dated by TCRdb to between 2017 and 2018). Regarding the complete study: Multi-effector potency, cytotoxicity and lineage determination within the CD4 and CD8 compartments were characterized for SpCas9-reactive T cells. The study looked at preexisting T cell immunity to the Streptococcus pyogenes Cas9 nuclease (SpCas9), which is used in CRISPR gene editing. The study at large found these results: In vitro, the proliferation and function of SpCas9-reactive effector T cells were reported to be mitigated by SpCas9-reactive regulatory T cells.

CDR1 SGHTA and CDR2 FQGNSA are derived from the germline V gene. The germline ends are 12 bases apart after V is trimmed by 5 bases and J by 4 bases. The CDR3 holds 13 amino acids from the cysteine to the phenylalanine. The read is trimmed to its CDR3 DNA, 39 bases read in frame from base 1. The chain employs TRBV7-2 and TRBJ2-7, with no reliable assignment of the D segment. The receptor was isolated from a human donor in good health. The sequenced sample consisted of CD4+ effector T cells (CD127+, CD25-, CD137-, CD154-) from PBMCs; culture status not recorded. The CDR3 reads CASSITPAYEQYF. In nucleotides, the sequence is TGTGCCAGCAGCATAACTCCGGCATACGAGCAGTACTTC. The CDR3, completed at both ends by the reference TRBV7-2 and TRBJ2-7 genes, gives the full variable domain GAGVSQSPSNKVTEKGKDVELRCDPISGHTALYWYRQSLGQGLEFLIYFQGNSAPDKSGLPSDRFSAERTGGSVSTLTIQRTQQEDSAVYLCASSITPAYEQYFGPGTRLTVT.